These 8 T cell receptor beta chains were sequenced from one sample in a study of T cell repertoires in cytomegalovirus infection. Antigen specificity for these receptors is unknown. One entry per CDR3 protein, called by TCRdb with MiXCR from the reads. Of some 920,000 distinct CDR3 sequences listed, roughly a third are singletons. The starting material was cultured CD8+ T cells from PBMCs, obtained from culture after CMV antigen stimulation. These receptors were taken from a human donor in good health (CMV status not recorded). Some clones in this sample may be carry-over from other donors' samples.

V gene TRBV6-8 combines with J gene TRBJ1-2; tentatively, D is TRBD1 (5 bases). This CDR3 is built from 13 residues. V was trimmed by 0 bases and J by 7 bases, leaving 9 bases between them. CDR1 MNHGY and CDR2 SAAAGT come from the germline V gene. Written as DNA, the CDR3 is TGTGCCAGCAGTTACTCCAACGGGGCTGGCTACACCTTC. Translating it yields CASSYSNGAGYTF.

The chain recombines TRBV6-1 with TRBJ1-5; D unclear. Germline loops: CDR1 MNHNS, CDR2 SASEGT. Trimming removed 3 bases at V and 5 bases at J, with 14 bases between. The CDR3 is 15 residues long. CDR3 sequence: CASSEEQAWDQPQHF. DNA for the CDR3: TGTGCCAGCAGTGAGGAGCAAGCGTGGGATCAGCCCCAGCATTTT.

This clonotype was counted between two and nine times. For the CDR3, the DNA is TGTGCCAGCAGCCCCGGGACTAGCGGTTACACAGATACGCAGTATTTT. It translates to CASSPGTSGYTDTQYF. The chain links TRBV7-3 to TRBJ2-3, with TRBD2 identical over 11 bases. The CDR3 extends over 16 amino acids. Trimming at V came to 5 bases and at J to 2 bases, leaving 6 bases not matched to a gene. Germline V gene sequence: CDR1 SGHTA, CDR2 FQGTGA.

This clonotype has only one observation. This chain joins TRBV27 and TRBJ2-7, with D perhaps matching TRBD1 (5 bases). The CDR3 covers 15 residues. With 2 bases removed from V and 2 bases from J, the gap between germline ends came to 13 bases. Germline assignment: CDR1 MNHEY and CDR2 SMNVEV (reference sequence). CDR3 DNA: TGTGCCAGCAGTTTAACCTCAGCAGGGCCCTACGAGCAGTACTTC. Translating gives CASSLTSAGPYEQYF.

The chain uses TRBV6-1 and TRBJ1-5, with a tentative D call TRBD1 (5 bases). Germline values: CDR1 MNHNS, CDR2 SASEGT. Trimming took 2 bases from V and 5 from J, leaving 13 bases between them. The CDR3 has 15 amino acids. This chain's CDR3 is CASSEQTDSDQPQHF. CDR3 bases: TGTGCCAGCAGTGAACAGACAGATTCCGATCAGCCCCAGCATTTT.

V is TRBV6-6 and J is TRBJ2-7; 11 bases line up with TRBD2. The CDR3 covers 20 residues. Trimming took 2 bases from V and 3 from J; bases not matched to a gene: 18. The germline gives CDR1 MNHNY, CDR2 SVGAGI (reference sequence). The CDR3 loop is CASSYANTLQLAGDFYEQYF. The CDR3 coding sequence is TGTGCCAGCAGTTACGCCAACACACTACAACTAGCGGGGGATTTCTACGAGCAGTACTTC.

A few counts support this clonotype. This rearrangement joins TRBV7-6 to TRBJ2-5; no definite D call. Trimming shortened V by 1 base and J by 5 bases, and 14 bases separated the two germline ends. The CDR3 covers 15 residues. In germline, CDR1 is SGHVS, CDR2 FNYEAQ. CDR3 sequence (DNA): TGTGCCAGCAGCTTAGTCAAACCGGGCCGCGAGACCCAGTACTTC. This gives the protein CASSLVKPGRETQYF.

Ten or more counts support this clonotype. The CDR3 coding sequence is TGTGCCAGCAGCTTAGACAGGACTAACTATGGCTACACCTTC. Its translation is CASSLDRTNYGYTF. The chain links TRBV7-9 to TRBJ1-2, with D perhaps matching TRBD1 (5 bases). From germline, CDR1 is SEHNR and CDR2 FQNEAQ (reference sequence). The CDR3 totals 14 residues. Between the trimmed V and J ends, which lost 1 base and 0 bases, there was a span of 6 bases.